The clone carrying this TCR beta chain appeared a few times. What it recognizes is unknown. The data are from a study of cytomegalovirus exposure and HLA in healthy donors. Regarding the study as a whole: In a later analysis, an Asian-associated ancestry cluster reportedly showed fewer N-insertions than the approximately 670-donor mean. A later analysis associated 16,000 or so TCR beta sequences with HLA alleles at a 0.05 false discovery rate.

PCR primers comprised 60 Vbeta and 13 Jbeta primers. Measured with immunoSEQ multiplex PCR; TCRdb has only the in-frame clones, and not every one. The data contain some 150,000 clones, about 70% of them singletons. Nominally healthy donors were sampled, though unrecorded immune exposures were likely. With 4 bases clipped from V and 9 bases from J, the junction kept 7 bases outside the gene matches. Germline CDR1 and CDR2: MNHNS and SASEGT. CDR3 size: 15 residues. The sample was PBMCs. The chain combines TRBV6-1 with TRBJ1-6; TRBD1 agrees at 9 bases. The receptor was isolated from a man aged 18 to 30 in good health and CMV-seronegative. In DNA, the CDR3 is TGTGCCAGCAGTGTGACAGGGGGATCCGGTTCACCCCTCCACTTT. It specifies CASSVTGGSGSPLHF.